The 18 T cell receptor beta chains listed next were all sequenced from one sample in a study of T cell responses to AZD1222 COVID-19 vaccine. TCRdb's copy holds only in-frame clones and misses some; the assay was immunoSEQ multiplex PCR. The table lists tens of thousands of clones, around 80% of them singletons. The sequencing here drew on peripheral blood, taken 28 days after the second AZD1222 dose. Every receptor here comes from an adult who received the AZD1222 COVID-19 vaccine.

J is TRBJ1-1 and V is TRBV19; TRBD1 aligns across 8 bases. V was clipped by 7 bases and J by 0 bases; unmatched bases: 4. The CDR3 has 14 residues. CDR1 and CDR2 (germline): LNHDA, SQIVND (reference sequence). CDR3 loop: CASTTGGMNTEAFF. The CDR3 DNA reads as TGTGCCAGTACTACAGGGGGGATGAACACTGAAGCTTTCTTT.

J is TRBJ2-1 and V is TRBV11-3, with 9 bases fitting TRBD2. This CDR3 has 15 residues. Germline CDR1 SGHNT, CDR2 YENEEA. V dropped 3 bases and J dropped 4; count of bases not matched to a gene: 4. The CDR3 region has the DNA TGTGCCAGCAGCTTCGGCGGGGGGGCGTACAATGAGCAGTTCTTC. It codes for CASSFGGGAYNEQFF.

The V and J genes are TRBV5-6 and TRBJ1-6; D is possibly TRBD1 (5 bases). CDR3 length equals 15 residues. Germline values: CDR1 SGHDT, CDR2 YYEEEE. Between the trimmed V and J ends, which lost 0 bases and 10 bases, there was a span of 14 bases. CDR3 sequence: CASSLVHGGTSPLHF. The CDR3, as DNA: TGTGCCAGCAGCTTGGTTCATGGGGGGACCTCACCCCTCCACTTT.

The chain uses TRBV30 and TRBJ2-7; D gene ambiguous. Germline V gene data show CDR1 as GTSNPN and CDR2 as SVGIG (reference sequence). The CDR3 spans 11 residues. Trimming removed 3 bases at V and 4 bases at J, with 7 bases between. The CDR3 loop reads CAWSPQYEQYF. CDR3 bases: TGTGCCTGGAGCCCTCAGTACGAGCAGTACTTC. The whole variable domain, filled in from reference TRBV30 and TRBJ2-7, reads SQTIHQWPATLVQPVGSPLSLECTVEGTSNPNLYWYRQAAGRGLQLLFYSVGIGQISSEVPQNLSASRPQDRQFILSSKKLLLSDSGFYLCAWSPQYEQYFGPGTRLTVT.

Only a few counts were recorded for this clone. The CDR3, as DNA: TGTGCCAGCACTCGACACCAAAACTATGGCTACACCTTC. Residues: CASTRHQNYGYTF. V gene TRBV12-3 or TRBV12-4 combines with J gene TRBJ1-2; D ambiguous. V lost 7 bases and J lost 2, with 11 bases in between. The CDR3 runs 13 residues.

The chain couples TRBV7-2 to TRBJ2-5, with 12 bases aligning to TRBD2. The germline V gene has CDR1 SGHTA and CDR2 FQGNSA. J was trimmed by 2 bases and V by 2 bases; bases with no gene match: 3. This CDR3 has 16 residues. The DNA for the CDR3 is TGTGCCAGCAGCTTACAACTAGCGGGAGGACAAGAGACCCAGTACTTC. Translating it yields CASSLQLAGGQETQYF.

V usage is TRBV9 and J usage is TRBJ2-7; D gene ambiguous. The V and J ends lost 0 bases and 1 base respectively, with 11 bases between them. The CDR3 extends over 15 amino acids. CDR1 and CDR2 from the germline V gene are SGDLS and YYNGEE. CDR3 residues: CASSVDQDTSYEQYF. The CDR3 DNA reads TGTGCCAGCAGCGTAGATCAGGATACTTCCTACGAGCAGTACTTC.

This clone was found a few times. The chain links TRBV4-2 to TRBJ2-1, with D perhaps matching TRBD2 (5 bases). The V end lost 0 bases, the J end lost 9 bases, and 9 bases lay between the germline ends. Germline CDR1 and CDR2: LGHNA and YNFKEQ. The CDR3 has 13 residues. The CDR3 region has the DNA TGTGCCAGCAGCCAAGATCTGGCGGGTGAGCAGTTCTTC. As protein: CASSQDLAGEQFF.

V usage is TRBV7-3 and J usage is TRBJ2-2; D remains ambiguous. V lost 5 bases to trimming and J lost 7 bases, with 8 bases between them. In germline, CDR1 is SGHTA, CDR2 FQGTGA. The length of the CDR3 is 12 residues. The CDR3: CASSRDVGELFF. As DNA, the CDR3 is TGTGCCAGCAGCCGAGACGTCGGGGAGCTGTTTTTT.

The chain combines TRBV19 with TRBJ2-3, with 10 bases aligning to TRBD2. With V trimmed by 6 bases and J by 1 base, 4 bases remained unmatched. This CDR3 contains 15 residues. From germline, CDR1 is LNHDA and CDR2 SQIVND (reference sequence). In DNA, the CDR3 is TGTGCCAGTAGGGATCTAGCGGGGGGCACAGATACGCAGTATTTT. Encoded protein: CASRDLAGGTDTQYF. Filled out from reference TRBV19 and TRBJ2-3, the complete variable domain reads DGGITQSPKYLFRKEGQNVTLSCEQNLNHDAMYWYRQDPGQGLRLIYYSQIVNDFQKGDIAEGYSVSREKKESFPLTVTSAQKNPTAFYLCASRDLAGGTDTQYFGPGTRLTVL.

This sequence joins TRBV10-3 and TRBJ2-5; 15 bases are shared with TRBD2. The ends lost 9 bases at V and 4 bases at J; junction bases unmatched: 3. This CDR3 is 14 amino acids long. Per germline, CDR1 ENHRY and CDR2 SYGVKD. CDR3 in DNA: TGTGCCATAGGGACTAGCGGGGGGCTAGAGACCCAGTACTTC. It yields the protein CAIGTSGGLETQYF.

V gene TRBV28 combines with J gene TRBJ1-5, with D maybe TRBD1 (5 bases). Germline V gene lookup returns CDR1 MDHEN and CDR2 SYDVKM. Trimming left V 6 bases short and J 2 bases short, with 8 bases between. The CDR3 contains 13 residues. Written as DNA, the CDR3 is TGTGCCAGCAGCCTACAGGGCAATCAGCCCCAGCATTTT. Translation gives CASSLQGNQPQHF.

The chain employs TRBV6-5 and TRBJ1-5, with D unclear. Germline CDR1 reads MNHEY; CDR2 reads SVGAGI. The V and J ends lost 7 bases and 1 base respectively, with 11 bases between them. This CDR3 has 14 residues. The chain's CDR3 is CASKASGSNQPQHF. In DNA, the CDR3 is TGTGCCAGCAAGGCCTCTGGCAGCAATCAGCCCCAGCATTTT.

The V gene is TRBV5-1, the J gene TRBJ1-1; D perhaps matches TRBD1 (6 bases). The germline V and J ends were trimmed by 3 bases and 6 bases, with 12 bases remaining between them. Germline V gene lookup returns CDR1 SGHRS and CDR2 YFSETQ. CDR3 size: 13 residues. CDR3 protein: CASSWAGVAEAFF. The CDR3 DNA is TGCGCCAGCAGCTGGGCAGGGGTCGCTGAAGCTTTCTTT.

V is TRBV6-1 and J is TRBJ1-5; D gene unclear. The CDR3 runs 13 residues. V was clipped by 1 base and J by 4 bases, with 5 bases between them. Germline V lookup: CDR1 MNHNS, CDR2 SASEGT. CDR3 coding DNA: TGTGCCAGCAGTGAAGTTTGGAATCAGCCCCAGCATTTT. Amino acids: CASSEVWNQPQHF.

The V and J genes are TRBV24-1 and TRBJ1-2, with TRBD1 identical over 7 bases. This CDR3 has 15 amino acids. V lost 3 bases and J lost 4; bases outside the gene matches: 7. The germline CDR1 and CDR2 sequences are KGHDR and SFDVKD. The CDR3 loop reads CATSDLTGIFYGYTF. CDR3 in DNA: TGTGCCACCAGTGATCTGACAGGGATCTTCTATGGCTACACCTTC.

The chain couples TRBV5-8 to TRBJ1-6, with D uncertain. This CDR3 is 15 amino acids long. CDR1 and CDR2 (germline): SGHTS, YDEGEE. The germline V and J ends were trimmed by 4 bases and 2 bases, with 10 bases remaining between them. In nucleotides, the CDR3 is TGTGCCAGCAGCAAAACACGGACCTATAATTCACCCCTCCACTTT. Translating it yields CASSKTRTYNSPLHF.

CDR3 sequence: CASRKSVDTEAFF. CDR3 coding DNA: TGTGCCAGCAGAAAGAGCGTCGACACTGAAGCTTTCTTT. The rearrangement uses TRBV11-2 and TRBJ1-1; D is undetermined. The CDR3 is 13 residues long. CDR1 is SGHAT, CDR2 FQNNGV, per germline. Trimming took off 6 bases at V and 3 bases at J, with 11 bases between the two ends. Looking up the rest from reference TRBV11-2 and TRBJ1-1 gives the full variable domain: EAGVAQSPRYKIIEKRQSVAFWCNPISGHATLYWYQQILGQGPKLLIQFQNNGVVDDSQLPKDRFSAERLKGVDSTLKIQPAKLEDSAVYLCASRKSVDTEAFFGQGTRLTVV.